A selection of T cell receptor beta chains follows, all from one sample in a study of neurological immune-mediated disorders. One entry per CDR3 protein results from TCRdb running MiXCR on the 5' RACE reads. Among 100,000 or so distinct CDR3 sequences listed, under 15% were seen once. The sequencing sample was made of PBMCs. The receptors here all came from a female donor with HTLV-1-associated myelopathy (HAM/TSP). Each CDR3 is given without its conserved first and last residue. Only part of the rows carry a size: once, few, many, or a class if the clone is expanded.

cdr3_aa v_call clone_size j_call
ASSLTNYGYT TRBV4-1 many TRBJ1-2
ASSWTEGYEQY TRBV5-1 . TRBJ2-7
ASSLEQGLYEQY TRBV5-1 many TRBJ2-7
ASSLARRQVASGNTIY TRBV7-2 many TRBJ1-3
ASSPSGGGEKLI TRBV18 . TRBJ1-4
ASSSLPGGANTEAF TRBV6-5 many TRBJ1-1
ASSLEGGGTSGR TRBV7-2 . TRBJ2-3
ASSWRLAGGPDTQY TRBV27 few TRBJ2-3
ASSYGRQGYEQF TRBV6-5 . TRBJ2-1
ASSRRGGDSEAF TRBV6-6 many TRBJ1-1
ASTPGGLANNEQF TRBV28 many TRBJ2-1
ASSYSGGGMAGELF TRBV6-2/TRBV6-3 many TRBJ2-2
ASSLTRIRNEQF TRBV28 many TRBJ2-1
ASSPRSEFTEAF TRBV9 many TRBJ1-1
ASSQEIGTGGQDTQY TRBV14 many TRBJ2-3
ASSSFPTEGEQY TRBV5-1 many TRBJ2-7
SAPTSGVYGEQF TRBV20-1 many TRBJ2-1
ASRGDTGELF TRBV5-1 . TRBJ2-2
ATSRDLGGGNTIY TRBV15 many TRBJ1-3
ASSQRFESTDTQY TRBV4-2 . TRBJ2-3
ASSSPGGGSYEQY TRBV27 many TRBJ2-7
ASNRDRGYNSPLH TRBV6-1 few TRBJ1-6
ASSLDRVWGANVLT TRBV7-2 many TRBJ2-6
ASSQDRTGGTDTQY TRBV4-1 . TRBJ2-3
ASSTGFWSPLH TRBV6-5 few TRBJ1-6
ATQTDSYEQY TRBV15 many TRBJ2-7
ASNLIAGATDTQY TRBV7-2 many TRBJ2-3
ASSFTSRTDTQY TRBV7-9 many TRBJ2-3
ASSLLGDETQY TRBV5-1 many TRBJ2-5
ASSLRGQGPANYGYT TRBV5-5 . TRBJ1-2